These T cell receptor beta chains were read from a single sample in a study of long-term antiretroviral therapy in people with HIV. Sequenced by immunoSEQ multiplex PCR; TCRdb stores in-frame clones only, minus some. The profile shows about 33,000 clones, about 80% of them singletons. Sequencing used unsorted PBMCs, obtained 2 years after starting antiretroviral therapy. These receptors came from a woman aged 45-59 years with HIV. Both conserved end residues are trimmed from each CDR3. Fields, in order: CDR3 protein, clone size, V gene. Size values are once, few and many counts, or a class for expanded clones, and some rows have none.

ASSYSGQGAQPQH once TRBV6-5
ASSLARASGSH . TRBV5-8
ASRSYQTGELF few TRBV6-6
ACSRGANTEAF . TRBV30
ASSNRSPPYGYT . TRBV19
ASSSGLRGAYNEQF once TRBV7-2
ASSDRRDRGHGYT . TRBV7-9
ASRWAGTKDNEQF . TRBV6-4
ASRGRSEGAIY few TRBV6-1
ASSLSYRGFGELF . TRBV27
ASYTPEAF few TRBV28
ASSERGGGTQY . TRBV7-2
ASGSGHNEQF . TRBV12-5
AISETGGSGELF . TRBV10-3
ASSQDGVDEQF . TRBV4-2
ASSLSIGNTIY . TRBV7-2
ASSAAAGGTDTQY medium-sized TRBV7-3
AWRQGARDTGELF once TRBV30
ASSSSAGGRTDTQY . TRBV5-1
ASSPSGNEQF . TRBV4-2
ASSPSSYAYEQY few TRBV18
ASSTGLAGGQETQY few TRBV5-1
ASSLRSTADGPQH . TRBV7-8
ASSEAAPRYNSPLH . TRBV6-1
ASSFGGRNTEAF large TRBV5-6
ASSLEGGEETQY . TRBV7-8
ASTQVSSYNSPLH . TRBV6-6
ASSRDSTFQETQY . TRBV27
ASSESFNYGYT . TRBV6-5
ASSEYFSGNTIY . TRBV9
ASSYGTGNNSPLH . TRBV7-9
ASSPLGGLGNQPQH . TRBV11-2
SVAQLARQETQY . TRBV29-1
ASIRADSDNEKLF . TRBV19
ASSRDWYGYGYT few TRBV5-1
ASSQGEVGTEAF . TRBV4-2
AIRRGQGDYGYT . TRBV10-3
ASSGPADTQY . TRBV5-1
ASSPSGTGWSGYT . TRBV18
ATSGTGGSRTEAF . TRBV10-3
ASSQDPAGGQETQY . TRBV4-2
AWTDGSSGNTIY . TRBV30
ASSGPVKHYGYT . TRBV23-1
ASSARTKDQPQH . TRBV6-1
ASSLSPGRGGYT . TRBV27
ASSRTDQETQY . TRBV5-1
ASRILGGPHTGELF . TRBV19
ASSEGGGANVLT . TRBV25-1
SVGVGGANTGELF . TRBV29-1
ASSVRPGQGTLWELF . TRBV5-1
ASKVDLGNSPLH . TRBV2
ASSGSPSYNEQF . TRBV19
SAKLGGPLF . TRBV20-1